This T cell receptor beta chain is drawn from a study of blood T cells in healthy people across ages. Combining a sample-barcoded 5' primer with a J-beta primer mix, a second PCR ran for roughly 7 to 12 cycles. Each single sample gave us at least 3 million CDR3-containing paired-end reads. MiXCR, run by TCRdb on the 5' RACE reads, gives a single entry per CDR3 protein. In the table there are 800,000 or so distinct CDR3 sequences, 46% of which are singletons. The authors drew 8.5 to 10 milliliters of peripheral blood from each donor. Regarding the study as a whole: Correlation between TCR beta diversity and naive T cell percentage was strong.

The V segment lost 5 bases and the J segment 9 bases; nucleotides outside the gene matches: 5. The CDR3 sequence is 13 residues long. Germline V gene lookup returns CDR1 DFQATT and CDR2 SNEGSKA (reference sequence). Remarks on this clonotype: Its antigen remains unidentified.

The source is a man older than 75 in good health. The sample was blood. The chain employs TRBV20-1 and TRBJ1-6; 9 bases match TRBD1. CDR3 nucleotides: TGCAGTGCTGAGGGGACAGGGCCTTCACCCCTCCACTTT. It is translated as CSAEGTGPSPLHF.